This entry features one T cell receptor (beta chain) sequence. This specimen includes other DNA sequences encoding the same CDR3. These data come from a study of shared clonotypes between healthy human individuals. The CDR3 extends over 11 amino acids. Deletions cut 3 bases from V and 4 bases from J, with 3 bases between. Germline V gives CDR1 MDHEN, CDR2 SYDVKM. An even split of each subset's genomic DNA across several immunoSEQ plates was performed. Assay used: immunoSEQ multiplex PCR; TCRdb lists only in-frame clones, some missing. The repertoire holds about 480,000 clones, with 79% as singletons. The chain employs TRBV28 and TRBJ1-2; D unresolved. This TCR was sampled from a woman aged 40-49 years in good health. Some clones in this sample may be carry-over from other donors' samples. Sequencing was done on a sample of PBMCs. CDR3 protein: CASSFGYGYTF. The CDR3 DNA is TGTGCCAGCAGTTTTGGCTATGGCTACACCTTC.